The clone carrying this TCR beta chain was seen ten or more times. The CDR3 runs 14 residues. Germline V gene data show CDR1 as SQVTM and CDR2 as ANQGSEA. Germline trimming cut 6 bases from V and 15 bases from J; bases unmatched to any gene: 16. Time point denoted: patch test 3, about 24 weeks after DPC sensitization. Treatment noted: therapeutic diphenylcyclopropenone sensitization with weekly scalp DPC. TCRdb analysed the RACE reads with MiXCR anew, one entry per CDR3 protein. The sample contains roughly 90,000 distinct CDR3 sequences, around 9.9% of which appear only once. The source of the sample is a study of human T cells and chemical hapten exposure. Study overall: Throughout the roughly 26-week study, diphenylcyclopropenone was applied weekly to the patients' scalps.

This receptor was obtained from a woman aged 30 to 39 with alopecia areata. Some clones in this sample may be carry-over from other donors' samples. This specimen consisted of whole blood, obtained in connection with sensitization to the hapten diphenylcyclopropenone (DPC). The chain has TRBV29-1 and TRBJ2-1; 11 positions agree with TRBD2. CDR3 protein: CSVDPNTSGSGTFF. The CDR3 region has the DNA TGCAGCGTGGATCCGAATACTAGCGGGAGCGGGACGTTCTTC.